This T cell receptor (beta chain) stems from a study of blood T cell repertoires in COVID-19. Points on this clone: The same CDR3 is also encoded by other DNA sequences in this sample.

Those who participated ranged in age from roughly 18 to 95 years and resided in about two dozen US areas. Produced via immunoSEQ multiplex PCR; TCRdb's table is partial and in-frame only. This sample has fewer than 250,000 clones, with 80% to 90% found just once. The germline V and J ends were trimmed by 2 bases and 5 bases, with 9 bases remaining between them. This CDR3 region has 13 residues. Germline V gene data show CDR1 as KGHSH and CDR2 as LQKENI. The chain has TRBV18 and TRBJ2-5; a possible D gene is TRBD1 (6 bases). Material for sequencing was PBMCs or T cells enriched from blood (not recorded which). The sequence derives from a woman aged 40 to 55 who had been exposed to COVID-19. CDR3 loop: CASSPGGGETQYF. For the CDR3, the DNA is TGTGCCAGCTCACCAGGGGGCGGGGAGACCCAGTACTTC.